This T cell receptor (beta chain) was observed in a study of beta chain features in type 1 diabetes. As to this clone: The antigen is unknown.

cDNA synthesis used the whole RNA isolate, giving expressed TCRB sequences. Assay: immunoSEQ multiplex PCR; the TCRdb copy retains only in-frame clones and omits some. This sample has 500,000 to 700,000 clones; around 15% occur once, and the top ten carry approximately 0.087%. Trimming removed 0 bases at V and 7 bases at J, with 13 bases between. This CDR3 spans 14 amino acids. Germline values: CDR1 MNHEY, CDR2 SVGAGI. General study findings and limits: More deletions and fewer insertions at VDJ junctions were found in patients with type 1 diabetes.

The chain uses TRBV6-5 and TRBJ2-7; D gene ambiguous. The sample consisted of naive CD4+ T cells from blood. The sequence came from a man younger than 35 in good health. The CDR3 region is CASSYSPGMGEQYF. Written as DNA, the CDR3 is TGTGCCAGCAGTTACTCGCCGGGTATGGGGGAGCAGTACTTC.